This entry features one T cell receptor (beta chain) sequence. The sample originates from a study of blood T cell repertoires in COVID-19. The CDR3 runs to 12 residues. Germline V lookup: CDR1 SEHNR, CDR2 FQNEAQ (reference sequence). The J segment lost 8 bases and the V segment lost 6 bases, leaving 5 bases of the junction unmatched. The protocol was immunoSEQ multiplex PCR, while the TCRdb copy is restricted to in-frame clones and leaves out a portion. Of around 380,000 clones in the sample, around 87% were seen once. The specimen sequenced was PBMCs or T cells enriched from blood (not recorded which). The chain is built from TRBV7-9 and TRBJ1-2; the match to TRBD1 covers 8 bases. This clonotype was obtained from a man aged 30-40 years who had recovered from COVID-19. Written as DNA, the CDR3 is TGTGCCAGCAGGTCAGGGGGCAGCGGCTACACCTTC. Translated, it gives CASRSGGSGYTF.